Detailed here is one TCR beta chain. The assay was immunoSEQ multiplex PCR, and TCRdb's table has in-frame clones only and misses some. The sample lists more than 400,000 clones; about 85% were seen once. CDR1 and CDR2 from the germline V gene are SGHTA and FQGTGA. The CDR3 is 16 amino acids. V lost 5 bases, J lost 0 bases, and 14 bases lay in between. This sample was included in a study of blood T cell repertoires in COVID-19. Study-level background: In each case, the material was cDNA or gDNA derived from T cells, B-cell-depleted T cells, or PBMCs.

The rearrangement uses TRBV7-3 and TRBJ1-5; D may be TRBD1 (6 bases). The material sequenced was PBMCs or T cells enriched from blood (not recorded which). The sequence was obtained from a woman between 18 and 30 years old who had recovered from COVID-19. CDR3 sequence: CASSPGTPYSNQPQHF. The CDR3 DNA sequence: TGTGCCAGCAGCCCTGGGACACCATATAGCAATCAGCCCCAGCATTTT.